Listed here are 9 T cell receptor beta chains from one sample, sequenced in a study of shared clonotypes between healthy human individuals. The protocol was immunoSEQ multiplex PCR, while the TCRdb copy is restricted to in-frame clones and leaves out a portion. The sample lists about 2 million clones, over 85% occurring once. The sequenced sample consisted of naive CD4+ T cells sorted from blood. Subset noted: CD45RA+ positively selected. These receptors all come from a man in his late teens or twenties in good health.

This clone was observed once. The gene calls are TRBV28 and TRBJ2-1; D not certain. Trimming took 8 bases from V and 3 from J, leaving 8 bases between them. There are 12 residues in the CDR3. CDR1 and CDR2 from the germline V gene are MDHEN and SYDVKM. CDR3 loop: CASEASYNEQFF. The CDR3 DNA is TGTGCCAGCGAGGCTAGCTACAATGAGCAGTTCTTC.

The rearrangement links TRBV19 to TRBJ2-3; D assignment may be TRBD1 or TRBD2 (5 bases each). V lost 5 bases and J lost 14, with 17 bases in between. Germline V lookup: CDR1 LNHDA, CDR2 SQIVND (reference sequence). The CDR3 spans 12 residues. The CDR3 loop reads CASSPQGSGRYF. The CDR3 DNA reads as TGTGCCAGTAGTCCTCAGGGCTCGGGGCGGTATTTT.

The genes are TRBV21-1 and TRBJ2-5; whether TRBD2, the table's D call, matches the DNA was not checked. TRBV21-1 is a listed pseudogene. The CDR3 runs to 14 residues. The CDR3 spells CASSKGGGEETQYF. As DNA, the CDR3 is TGTGCCAGCAGCAAAGGAGGGGGGGAAGAGACCCAGTACTTC.

CDR3 in DNA: TGTGCCAGCAGTTTATTGGGAGGGAAGTCCTACGAGCAGTACTTC. It yields the protein CASSLLGGKSYEQYF. The V gene is TRBV28, the J gene TRBJ2-7; TRBD2 aligns across 7 bases. The CDR3 has 15 residues. V shed 1 base, J shed 1 base, and the junction held 4 bases outside the gene matches. CDR1 is MDHEN, CDR2 SYDVKM, per germline.

In regard to this clone: This specimen includes other DNA sequences encoding the same CDR3. The chain recombines TRBV4-1 with TRBJ1-6, with no clear D. The CDR3 totals 15 residues. The ends were cut back, 1 base at V and 0 bases at J, with 4 bases in the middle. CDR1 and CDR2 from the germline V gene are MGHRA and YSYEKL. The CDR3 bases are TGCGCCAGCAGCCAAGGGAGCTCCTATAATTCACCCCTCCACTTT. Amino acid sequence: CASSQGSSYNSPLHF.

This clone was observed a single time. Additional DNA sequences in this sample encode the identical CDR3. The chain is built from TRBV7-9 and TRBJ1-1, with D unresolved. V was trimmed by 5 bases and J by 1 base, leaving 8 bases between them. The germline V gene encodes CDR1 SEHNR and CDR2 FQNEAQ (reference sequence). The CDR3 consists of 13 residues. The CDR3 spells CASSTQENTEAFF. The DNA for the CDR3 is TGTGCCAGCAGCACGCAGGAGAACACTGAAGCTTTCTTT.

The rearrangement joins TRBV7-9 to TRBJ2-6, with D perhaps TRBD1 (5 bases). The CDR3 contains 17 residues. Germline CDR1 reads SEHNR; CDR2 reads FQNEAQ (reference sequence). Trimming took 5 bases from V and 2 from J, leaving 16 bases between them. The CDR3 spells CASSGLQGTPGANVLTF. The CDR3 nucleotides read TGTGCCAGCAGCGGCCTTCAGGGAACCCCTGGGGCCAACGTCCTGACTTTC.

This clone was counted once. The chain has TRBV18 and TRBJ2-1, with 12 bases identical to TRBD1. With V trimmed by 6 bases and J by 8 bases, 5 bases remained unmatched. The CDR3 consists of 14 residues. Germline V CDR1 and CDR2: KGHSH, LQKENI. As DNA, the CDR3 is TGTGCCAGCTCGATGGGACAGGGGGCTTATGAGCAGTTCTTC. It specifies CASSMGQGAYEQFF.

The genes are TRBV5-1 and TRBJ2-1, with TRBD1 matching 7 bases. Trimming took 4 bases from V and 8 from J; bases not matched to a gene: 12. From germline, CDR1 is SGHRS and CDR2 YFSETQ. CDR3 length equals 15 residues. Here the CDR3 DNA reads TGCGCCAGCAGCCCGATGGGGGACAGTTGGGATGAGCAGTTCTTC. Protein product: CASSPMGDSWDEQFF.